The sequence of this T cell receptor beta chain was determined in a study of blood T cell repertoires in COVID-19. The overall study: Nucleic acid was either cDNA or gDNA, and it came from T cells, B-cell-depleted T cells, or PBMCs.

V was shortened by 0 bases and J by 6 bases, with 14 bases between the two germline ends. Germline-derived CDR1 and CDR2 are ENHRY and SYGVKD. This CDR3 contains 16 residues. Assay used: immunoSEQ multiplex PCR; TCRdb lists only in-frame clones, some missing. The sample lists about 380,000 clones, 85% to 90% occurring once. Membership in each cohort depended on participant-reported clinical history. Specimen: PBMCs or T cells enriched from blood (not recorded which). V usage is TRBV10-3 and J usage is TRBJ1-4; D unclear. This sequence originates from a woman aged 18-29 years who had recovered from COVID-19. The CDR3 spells CAISESKSTVHEKLFF. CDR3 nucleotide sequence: TGTGCCATCAGTGAGTCGAAGTCCACAGTTCATGAAAAACTGTTTTTT.